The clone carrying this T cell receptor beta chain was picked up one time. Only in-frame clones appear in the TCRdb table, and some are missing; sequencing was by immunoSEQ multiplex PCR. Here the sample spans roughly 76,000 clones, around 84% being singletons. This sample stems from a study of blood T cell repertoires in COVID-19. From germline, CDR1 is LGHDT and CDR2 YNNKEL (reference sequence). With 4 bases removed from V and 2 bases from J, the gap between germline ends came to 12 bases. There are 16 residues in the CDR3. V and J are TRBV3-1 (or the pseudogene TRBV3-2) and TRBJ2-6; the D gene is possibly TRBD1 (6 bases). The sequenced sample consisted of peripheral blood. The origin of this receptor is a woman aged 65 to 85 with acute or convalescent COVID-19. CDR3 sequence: CASSPGAMPGANVLTF. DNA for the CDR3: TGTGCCAGCAGCCCAGGGGCAATGCCTGGGGCCAACGTCCTGACTTTC.